Listed below are T cell receptor beta chains from one sample, sequenced in a study of blood T cells in healthy people across ages. TCRdb redid the calling of the 5' RACE reads with MiXCR, one entry per CDR3 protein. The sample lists over 600,000 distinct CDR3 sequences; roughly three fifths were seen once. The sequencing input was blood. The source is a man aged 35 to 55 in good health. The CDR3 runs from the conserved cysteine through the conserved F or W. A D gene is named only where the DNA matches it firmly. Part of the rows lack a size; the others show once, few, many or a class for expanded clones.

cdr3_aa cdr3_nt v_call clone_size j_call d_call
CASSVEGGKTQYF TGTGCCAGCAGCGTAGAGGGCGGAAAGACCCAGTACTTC TRBV9 - TRBJ2-5 -
CASSSSRGLAGGQNEQFF TGTGCCAGCAGTTCCTCCCGGGGACTAGCGGGAGGGCAGAATGAGCAGTTCTTC TRBV11-3 many TRBJ2-1 TRBD2
CASSFLGGGSARPGANVLTF TGTGCCAGCAGCTTCCTTGGGGGGGGCTCCGCGCGTCCTGGGGCCAACGTCCTGACTTTC TRBV5-6 - TRBJ2-6 -
CAISTGFRNQPQHF TGTGCCATCAGTACAGGGTTTCGCAATCAGCCCCAGCATTTT TRBV10-3 - TRBJ1-5 -
CSASLDRDSYNEQFF TGCAGTGCTAGCCTAGACCGGGACAGCTACAATGAGCAGTTCTTC TRBV20-1 once TRBJ2-1 TRBD1
CAEGGLSVPSYEQYF TGTGCCGAAGGGGGACTCTCGGTTCCCTCCTACGAGCAGTACTTC TRBV27 few TRBJ2-7 -
CANSNCWDRSSYEQYF TGTGCCAACTCTAACTGTTGGGACAGGAGCTCCTACGAGCAGTACTTC TRBV27 few TRBJ2-7 TRBD1
CASSLEAYETQYF TGTGCCAGCAGCTTGGAGGCGTACGAGACCCAGTACTTC TRBV7-6 - TRBJ2-5 -
CSVEFLTGELFF TGCAGCGTTGAATTTCTTACCGGGGAGCTGTTTTTT TRBV29-1 - TRBJ2-2 -
CASSIRTSGVPYEQYF TGTGCCAGCAGCATCCGGACTAGCGGGGTTCCCTACGAGCAGTACTTC TRBV5-6 - TRBJ2-7 TRBD2
CASRTSGGNTDTQYF TGTGCCAGCCGGACTAGCGGGGGAAATACAGATACGCAGTATTTT TRBV2 - TRBJ2-3 TRBD2
CSARGAGEGINEQFF TGCAGTGCTAGAGGTGCGGGAGAGGGTATCAATGAGCAGTTCTTC TRBV20-1 - TRBJ2-1 TRBD2
CASSDLGPDTQYF TGCGCCAGCAGTGACTTGGGACCAGATACGCAGTATTTT TRBV6-6 once TRBJ2-3 -
CASSRTGVWYEQYF TGTGCCAGCAGTAGGACAGGGGTTTGGTACGAGCAGTACTTC TRBV28 - TRBJ2-7 TRBD1
CSVPDRVNEQFF TGCAGCGTGCCCGACCGGGTCAATGAGCAGTTCTTC TRBV29-1 - TRBJ2-1 -
CAWRGGQSNQPQHF TGTGCCTGGAGGGGGGGACAGAGCAATCAGCCCCAGCATTTT TRBV30 - TRBJ1-5 TRBD1
CASMVAGDRTDTQYF TGCGCCAGCATGGTAGCGGGAGACCGCACAGATACGCAGTATTTT TRBV5-1 - TRBJ2-3 TRBD2
CASSRPGQALQLSKETQYF TGTGCCAGCAGCCGCCCGGGACAGGCACTCCAACTTTCAAAAGAGACCCAGTACTTC TRBV3-1 - TRBJ2-5 TRBD1
CASSPGQRDGSGANVLTF TGTGCCAGCAGCCCCGGACAGCGGGACGGATCTGGGGCCAACGTCCTGACTTTC TRBV3-1 few TRBJ2-6 -
CASSRDIGYNEKLFF TGTGCCAGCAGCAGAGACATCGGATATAATGAAAAACTGTTTTTT TRBV9 - TRBJ1-4 -
CASSGPGQGLYEQYF TGTGCCAGCAGCGGGCCGGGACAGGGACTATACGAGCAGTACTTC TRBV5-6 few TRBJ2-7 TRBD1
CASSLEEGRSYNEQFF TGCGCCAGCAGCCTGGAGGAGGGCCGGTCCTACAATGAGCAGTTCTTC TRBV5-1 few TRBJ2-1 -
CASSRGQGPSGANVLTF TGTGCCAGCAGCCGAGGACAGGGACCGTCTGGGGCCAACGTCCTGACTTTC TRBV14 - TRBJ2-6 TRBD1
CARGQYGYTF TGTGCCAGAGGACAGTATGGCTACACCTTC TRBV21-1 few TRBJ1-2 -
CSASPGYTF TGCAGTGCAAGCCCTGGCTACACCTTC TRBV20-1 - TRBJ1-2 -
CASSSATGGGEKLFF TGTGCCAGCAGTTCAGCGACAGGGGGTGGGGAAAAACTGTTTTTT TRBV28 - TRBJ1-4 TRBD1
CSASPIGRGTDTQYF TGCAGTGCTAGTCCCATAGGCAGGGGCACAGATACGCAGTATTTT TRBV20-1 few TRBJ2-3 -
CASSQYGADKETQYF TGTGCCAGCAGCCAATACGGAGCGGATAAAGAGACCCAGTACTTC TRBV3-1 few TRBJ2-5 -
CSVGGGTLNTEAFF TGCAGCGTCGGAGGGGGGACACTTAACACTGAAGCTTTCTTT TRBV29-1 - TRBJ1-1 -
CASSRGGPPYEQYF TGTGCCAGCAGCCGGGGGGGCCCTCCCTACGAGCAGTACTTC TRBV7-2 - TRBJ2-7 TRBD2
CASSLRRGELFF TGTGCCAGCAGCTTACGACGAGGGGAGCTGTTTTTT TRBV7-2 - TRBJ2-2 -
CSARNLHNGYTF TGCAGTGCTAGAAACCTTCACAATGGCTACACCTTC TRBV20-1 - TRBJ1-2 -
CSARGQSSFGAYEQYF TGCAGTGCTAGAGGACAGAGTAGTTTTGGGGCCTACGAGCAGTACTTC TRBV20-1 few TRBJ2-7 -
CASSRSGGEYNEQFF TGTGCCAGCAGCCGGAGCGGGGGGGAATACAATGAGCAGTTCTTC TRBV7-2 - TRBJ2-1 TRBD2
CATSNRGSSETQYF TGTGCCACCAGCAACAGGGGGTCGAGTGAGACCCAGTACTTC TRBV24-1 few TRBJ2-5 TRBD1
CASSQERTGGNSPLHF TGCGCCAGCAGCCAAGAAAGGACAGGGGGAAATTCACCCCTCCACTTT TRBV4-1 - TRBJ1-6 TRBD1
CASESGTSQETQYF TGTGCCAGCGAATCCGGGACCTCCCAAGAGACCCAGTACTTC TRBV28 - TRBJ2-5 -
CASSRRGDKNIQYF TGTGCCAGCAGCCGGCGGGGGGACAAAAACATTCAGTACTTC TRBV14 few TRBJ2-4 TRBD2
CASSLRTSGTPSYNEQFF TGTGCCAGCAGCCTGAGGACTAGCGGGACCCCCTCCTACAATGAGCAGTTCTTC TRBV5-6 - TRBJ2-1 TRBD2
CATSPPHGSKEQYF TGTGCCACCAGTCCCCCCCACGGGAGCAAGGAGCAGTACTTC TRBV24-1 - TRBJ2-7 -
CASSPTLSSYNEQYF TGTGCCAGCAGCCCGACATTGAGCTCCTACAATGAGCAGTACTTC TRBV9 - TRBJ2-7 -
CASSAIAEQTPRSSYNEQYF TGTGCCAGCAGCGCGATAGCGGAGCAAACCCCAAGGAGCTCCTACAATGAGCAGTACTTC TRBV9 - TRBJ2-7 -
CANSIGVNQETQYF TGTGCCAACAGTATCGGGGTAAACCAAGAGACCCAGTACTTC TRBV9 - TRBJ2-5 -
CASSSYGASGSYEQYF TGTGCCAGCAGTTCCTACGGGGCGAGCGGCTCCTACGAGCAGTACTTC TRBV6-2/TRBV6-3 - TRBJ2-7 -
CSVDISGVYLNEQFF TGCAGCGTTGATATTTCGGGGGTATACTTAAATGAGCAGTTCTTC TRBV29-1 few TRBJ2-1 -
CASSPHGGRTDRETQYF TGTGCCAGCAGTCCCCACGGGGGGCGAACCGATAGAGAGACCCAGTACTTC TRBV12-3/TRBV12-4 - TRBJ2-5 -
CSVRAHGGSSYNEQFF TGCAGCGTCCGCGCCCATGGGGGAAGCTCCTACAATGAGCAGTTCTTC TRBV29-1 - TRBJ2-1 -
CASSSRGRLAGVPIYNEQFF TGTGCCAGCAGCTCCCGGGGTCGGCTAGCGGGGGTCCCGATTTACAATGAGCAGTTCTTC TRBV7-3 few TRBJ2-1 TRBD2
CASSPVPDTQYF TGTGCCAGCAGCCCCGTTCCAGATACGCAGTATTTT TRBV7-9 few TRBJ2-3 -
CASSHTVRSYEQYF TGCGCCAGCAGCCACACGGTCCGGAGCTACGAGCAGTACTTC TRBV4-3 - TRBJ2-7 -
CASSGFPWDTEAFF TGTGCCAGCAGCGGATTTCCCTGGGACACTGAAGCTTTCTTT TRBV7-9 - TRBJ1-1 -
CSAERTSYEQYF TGCAGTGCAGAGAGGACGTCCTACGAGCAGTACTTC TRBV20-1 - TRBJ2-7 -
CSARWGLTRNEQFF TGCAGTGCTAGATGGGGCCTCACGCGGAATGAGCAGTTCTTC TRBV20-1 few TRBJ2-1 -
CASSQAGASGRKLETQYF TGTGCCAGCAGCCAAGCGGGGGCTAGCGGGAGGAAGTTAGAGACCCAGTACTTC TRBV4-2 - TRBJ2-5 TRBD2